Described below is a single T cell receptor (beta chain) sequence and its context. Its specificity is not known. These data come from a study of OX40 agonist ivuxolimab in advanced cancers. Study overall: Each dose-escalation patient presented with hepatocellular carcinoma, melanoma, renal cell or head and neck cancer. Three patients responded partially, comprising one with hepatocellular carcinoma and two with cutaneous melanoma. Findings and limits, study-wide: With doses of 0.1 to 3.0 mg/kg, CD4+ and CD8+ blood T cells had undergone clonal expansion by week 6. Clonal expansion in partial responders at 0.1-3.0 mg/kg ranked among the lowest.

Assay used: immunoSEQ multiplex PCR; TCRdb lists only in-frame clones, some missing. The table lists some 20,000 clones, 86% of them singletons, with around a quarter in the top ten. Unmatched junction bases numbered 3, after V lost 4 bases and J lost 4 bases. Per the germline V gene, CDR1 is SGHDN and CDR2 is FVKESK. The CDR3 spans 14 residues. The sequence was obtained from an adult with an advanced solid tumor such as melanoma, head and neck, liver or kidney cancer. Material: CD4+ or CD8+ T cells sorted from blood, obtained in a trial of the OX40 agonist ivuxolimab. This chain joins TRBV14 and TRBJ2-3; 9 bases are shared with TRBD1. CDR3 sequence: CASSPGQGPDTQYF. CDR3 DNA sequence: TGTGCCAGCAGCCCGGGACAGGGACCAGATACGCAGTATTTT.